This TCR beta chain was captured in a study of naive and memory T cell subsets. Per germline, CDR1 DFQATT and CDR2 SNEGSKA (reference sequence). This CDR3 is built from 15 residues. J gave up 3 bases and V 0 bases, and 6 bases lay outside the gene matches. The beta constant-region primer was an equimolar mix of two oligonucleotides covering TRBC1 and TRBC2. One entry per CDR3 protein results from TCRdb running MiXCR on the UMI-ligation and nested PCR reads. The sample lists 89,000 or so distinct CDR3 sequences, around 13% occurring once. Sequences were obtained from central memory CD4+ T cells from blood. This rearrangement joins TRBV20-1 to TRBJ2-3, with TRBD2 matching 7 bases. The TCR comes from a human donor in good health. DNA of the CDR3: TGCAGTGCTAGAGAACTCGGCGGGAGTACAGATACGCAGTATTTT. Protein sequence: CSARELGGSTDTQYF.